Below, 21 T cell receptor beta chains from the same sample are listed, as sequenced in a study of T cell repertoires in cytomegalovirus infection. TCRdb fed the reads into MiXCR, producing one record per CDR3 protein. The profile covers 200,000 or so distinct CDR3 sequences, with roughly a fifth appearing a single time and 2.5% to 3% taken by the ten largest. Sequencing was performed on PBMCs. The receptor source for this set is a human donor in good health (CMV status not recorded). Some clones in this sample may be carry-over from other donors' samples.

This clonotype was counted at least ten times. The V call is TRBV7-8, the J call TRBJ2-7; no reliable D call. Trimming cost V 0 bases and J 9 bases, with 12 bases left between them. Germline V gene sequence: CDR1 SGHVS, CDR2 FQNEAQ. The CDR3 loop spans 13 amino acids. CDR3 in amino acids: CASSLALGTGQYF. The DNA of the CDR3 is TGTGCCAGCAGCTTAGCGTTAGGAACCGGGCAGTACTTC.

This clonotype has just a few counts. DNA of the CDR3: TGTGCCAGCAGTTTTTCCGGGACACTGAACACTGAAGCTTTCTTT. This encodes CASSFSGTLNTEAFF. The chain combines TRBV6-2 or TRBV6-3 with TRBJ1-1; perhaps TRBD1 as D (6 bases). The germline V and J ends were trimmed by 4 bases and 0 bases, with 12 bases remaining between them. The CDR3 extends over 15 amino acids. Germline assignment: CDR1 MNHEY and CDR2 SVGEGT.

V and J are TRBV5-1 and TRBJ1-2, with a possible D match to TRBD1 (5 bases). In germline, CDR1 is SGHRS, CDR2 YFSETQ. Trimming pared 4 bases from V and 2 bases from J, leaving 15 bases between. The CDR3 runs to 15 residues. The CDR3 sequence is CASSLGVGGNYGYTF. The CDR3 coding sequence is TGCGCCAGCAGCCTGGGGGTAGGAGGGAACTATGGCTACACCTTC.

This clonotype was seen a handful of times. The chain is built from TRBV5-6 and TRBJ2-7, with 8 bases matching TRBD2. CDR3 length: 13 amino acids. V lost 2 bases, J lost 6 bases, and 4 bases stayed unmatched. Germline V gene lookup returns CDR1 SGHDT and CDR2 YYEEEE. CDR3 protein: CASSLTAGGEQYF. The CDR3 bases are TGTGCCAGCAGCTTAACGGCGGGAGGCGAGCAGTACTTC. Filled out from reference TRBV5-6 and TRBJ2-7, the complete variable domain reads DAGVTQSPTHLIKTRGQQVTLRCSPKSGHDTVSWYQQALGQGPQFIFQYYEEEERQRGNFPDRFSGHQFPNYSSELNVNALLLGDSALYLCASSLTAGGEQYFGPGTRLTVT.

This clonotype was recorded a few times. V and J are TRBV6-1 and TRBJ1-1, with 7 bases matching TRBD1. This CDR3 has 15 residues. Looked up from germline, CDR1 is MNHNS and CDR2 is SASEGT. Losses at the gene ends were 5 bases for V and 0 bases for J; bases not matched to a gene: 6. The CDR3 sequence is CASSQGQVMNTEAFF. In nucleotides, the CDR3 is TGTGCCAGCAGTCAAGGACAGGTCATGAACACTGAAGCTTTCTTT.

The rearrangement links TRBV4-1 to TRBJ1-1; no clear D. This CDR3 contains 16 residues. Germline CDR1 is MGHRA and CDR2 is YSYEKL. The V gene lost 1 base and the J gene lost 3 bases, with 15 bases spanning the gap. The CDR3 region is CASSQGAGPRDTEAFF. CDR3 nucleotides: TGCGCCAGCAGCCAAGGTGCCGGGCCCCGGGACACTGAAGCTTTCTTT.

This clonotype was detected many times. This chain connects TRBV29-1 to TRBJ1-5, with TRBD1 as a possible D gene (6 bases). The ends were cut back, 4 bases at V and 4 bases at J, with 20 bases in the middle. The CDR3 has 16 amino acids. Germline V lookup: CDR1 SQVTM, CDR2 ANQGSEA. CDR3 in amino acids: CSVGQTGSGKNQPQHF. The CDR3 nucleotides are TGCAGCGTTGGTCAAACAGGGTCCGGGAAGAATCAGCCCCAGCATTTT.

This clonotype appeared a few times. CDR3 coding DNA: TGTGCCAGCAGTTCCCTCCGCCGCAGGGACCACGAGCAGTACTTC. The encoded protein is CASSSLRRRDHEQYF. This chain connects TRBV28 to TRBJ2-7; either TRBD1 or TRBD2 may fit D (5 bases each). This CDR3 region has 15 residues. Germline CDR1 is MDHEN and CDR2 is SYDVKM. The ends were cut back, 4 bases at V and 5 bases at J, with 18 bases in the middle.

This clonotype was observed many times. The DNA for the CDR3 is TGTGCCAGCACCGAAAGGGGGGTTGGGGATACGCAGTATTTT. It specifies CASTERGVGDTQYF. This chain links TRBV7-6 with TRBJ2-3; D assignment may be TRBD1 or TRBD2 (6 bases each). CDR1 and CDR2 from the germline V gene are SGHVS and FNYEAQ. The length of the CDR3 is 14 residues. V dropped 7 bases and J dropped 6 bases, with 17 bases sitting between them.

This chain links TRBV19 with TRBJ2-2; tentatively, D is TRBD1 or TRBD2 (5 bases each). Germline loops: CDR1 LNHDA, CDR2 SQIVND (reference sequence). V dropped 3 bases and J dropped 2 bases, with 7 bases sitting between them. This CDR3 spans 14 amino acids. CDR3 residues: CASSIGGNTGELFF. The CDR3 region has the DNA TGTGCCAGTAGTATTGGGGGTAACACCGGGGAGCTGTTTTTT.

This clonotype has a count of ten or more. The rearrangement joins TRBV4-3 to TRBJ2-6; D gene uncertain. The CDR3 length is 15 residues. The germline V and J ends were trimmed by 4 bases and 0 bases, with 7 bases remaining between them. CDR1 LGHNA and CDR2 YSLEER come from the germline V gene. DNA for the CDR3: TGCGCCAGCAGCCTTGCCCTCTCTGGGGCCAACGTCCTGACTTTC. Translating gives CASSLALSGANVLTF.

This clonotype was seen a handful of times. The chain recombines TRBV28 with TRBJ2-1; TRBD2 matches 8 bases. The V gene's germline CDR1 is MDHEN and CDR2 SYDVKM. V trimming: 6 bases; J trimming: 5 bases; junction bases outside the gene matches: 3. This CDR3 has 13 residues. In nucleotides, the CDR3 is TGTGCCAGCAGCCAGGGACTAGACAATGAGCAGTTCTTC. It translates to CASSQGLDNEQFF.

The CDR3 region is CASSPEGRWVFTEAFF. As DNA, the CDR3 is TGCGCCAGCAGCCCGGAGGGGCGGTGGGTTTTCACTGAAGCTTTCTTT. The J gene is TRBJ1-1, the V gene TRBV5-1; possible D gene TRBD1, 5 bases. Between the trimmed V and J ends, which lost 4 bases and 4 bases, there was a span of 20 bases. This CDR3 spans 16 amino acids. Germline loops: CDR1 SGHRS, CDR2 YFSETQ. The variable domain in full, with the rest retrieved from reference TRBV5-1 and TRBJ1-1, is KAGVTQTPRYLIKTRGQQVTLSCSPISGHRSVSWYQQTPGQGLQFLFEYFSETQRNKGNFPGRFSGRQFSNSRSEMNVSTLELGDSALYLCASSPEGRWVFTEAFFGQGTRLTVV.

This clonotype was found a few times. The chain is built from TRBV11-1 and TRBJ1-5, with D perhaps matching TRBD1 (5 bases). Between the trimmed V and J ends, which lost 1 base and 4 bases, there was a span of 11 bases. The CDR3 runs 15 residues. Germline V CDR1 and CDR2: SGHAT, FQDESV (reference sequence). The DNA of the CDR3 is TGTGCCAGCAGCTTAGGGATGGGACCAAATCAGCCCCAGCATTTT. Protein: CASSLGMGPNQPQHF.

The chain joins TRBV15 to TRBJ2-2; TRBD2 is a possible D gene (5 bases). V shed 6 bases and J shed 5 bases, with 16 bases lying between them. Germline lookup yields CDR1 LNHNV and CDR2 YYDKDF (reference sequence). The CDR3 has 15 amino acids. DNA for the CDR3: TGTGCCACCAGTAAGACTAAGAGGGATACCGGGGAGCTGTTTTTT. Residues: CATSKTKRDTGELFF.

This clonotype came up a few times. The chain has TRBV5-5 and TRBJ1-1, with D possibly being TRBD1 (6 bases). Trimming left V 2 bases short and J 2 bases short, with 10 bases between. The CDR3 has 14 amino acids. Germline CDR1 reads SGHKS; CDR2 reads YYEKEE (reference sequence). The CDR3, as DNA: TGTGCCAGCAGCTTCGGGACACCCAACACTGAAGCTTTCTTT. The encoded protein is CASSFGTPNTEAFF.

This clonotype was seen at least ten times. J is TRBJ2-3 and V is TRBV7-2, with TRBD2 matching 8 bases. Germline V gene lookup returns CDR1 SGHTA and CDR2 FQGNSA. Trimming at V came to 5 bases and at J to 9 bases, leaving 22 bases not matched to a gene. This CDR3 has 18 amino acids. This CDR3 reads CASSREGGPGLGGRTQYF. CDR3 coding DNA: TGTGCCAGCAGCAGGGAGGGGGGCCCGGGACTAGGGGGACGGACGCAGTATTTT.

The CDR3, as DNA: TGTGCCAGCAGTGCCCAGAGGGGATTCACAGATACGCAGTATTTT. This sequence encodes CASSAQRGFTDTQYF. V gene TRBV12-3 or TRBV12-4 combines with J gene TRBJ2-3; D may correspond to TRBD1 or TRBD2 (5 bases each). The CDR3 is 15 amino acids. V was cut by 5 bases and J by 2 bases, with 14 bases left in between.

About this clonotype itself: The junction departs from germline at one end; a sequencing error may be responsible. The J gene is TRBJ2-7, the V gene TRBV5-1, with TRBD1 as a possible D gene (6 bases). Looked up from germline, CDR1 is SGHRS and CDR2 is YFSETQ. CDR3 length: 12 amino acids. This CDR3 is CTSSPAGDEQYF. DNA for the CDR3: TGCACCAGCAGCCCGGCAGGGGACGAGCAGTACTTC.

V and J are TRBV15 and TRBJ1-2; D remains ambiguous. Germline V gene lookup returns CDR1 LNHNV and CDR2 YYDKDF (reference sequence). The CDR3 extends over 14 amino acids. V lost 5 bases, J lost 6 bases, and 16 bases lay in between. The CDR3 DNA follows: TGTGCCACCAGCCCGTCCTTCCCGCTGGATGGCTACACCTTC. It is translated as CATSPSFPLDGYTF.

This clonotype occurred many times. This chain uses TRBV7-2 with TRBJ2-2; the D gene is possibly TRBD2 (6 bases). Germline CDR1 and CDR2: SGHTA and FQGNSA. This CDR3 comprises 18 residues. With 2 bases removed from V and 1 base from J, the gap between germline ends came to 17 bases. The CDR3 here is CASSLSPGVGKNTGELFF. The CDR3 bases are TGTGCCAGCAGCTTATCCCCGGGAGTAGGCAAGAACACCGGGGAGCTGTTTTTT.